This T cell receptor beta chain is from a study of blood T cell repertoires in COVID-19. This CDR3 is 16 amino acids long. The V end was cut by 0 bases, the J end by 3 bases, with 15 bases between. Germline V gene data show CDR1 as GTSNPN and CDR2 as SVGIG (reference sequence). The assay was immunoSEQ multiplex PCR, and TCRdb's table has in-frame clones only and misses some. The profile shows over 250,000 clones, more than 80% of them singletons. The rearrangement joins TRBV30 to TRBJ2-1; tentatively, D is TRBD1 (5 bases). The TCR comes from a woman aged 50 to 60 with COVID-19, enrolled during active disease. The sample comprised peripheral blood. The CDR3 protein is CAWSVPGQGYYNEQFF. The CDR3 DNA sequence: TGTGCCTGGAGTGTACCCGGTCAGGGTTACTACAATGAGCAGTTCTTC.